These 20 T cell receptor beta chains were all obtained from the same sample, sequenced in a study of immune evolution from preneoplasia to lung adenocarcinoma. This table comes from immunoSEQ multiplex PCR, and its TCRdb copy is limited to in-frame clones, with some not included. This sample has more than 15,000 clones; around 88% occur once, and the top ten carry 2.6%. The sample comprised FFPE invasive lung adenocarcinoma tissue. These receptors originate from a person between 70 and 80 years old with invasive lung adenocarcinoma.

This clone showed up just a few times. This chain connects TRBV10-2 to TRBJ2-1, with 14 bases matching TRBD2. This CDR3 spans 14 amino acids. V lost 6 bases and J lost 10; bases outside the gene matches: 5. Germline lookup yields CDR1 WSHSY and CDR2 SAAADI. The CDR3 coding sequence is TGCGCCAGCAGGACTAGCGGGGGGGCCGGGGAGCAGTTCTTC. It encodes CASRTSGGAGEQFF.

The chain joins TRBV7-6 to TRBJ2-7; possible D gene TRBD1, 5 bases. The germline gives CDR1 SGHVS, CDR2 FNYEAQ. This CDR3 spans 14 amino acids. Deletions cut 4 bases from V and 3 bases from J, with 13 bases between. CDR3 sequence reads: CASSSSPTDYEQYF. As DNA, the CDR3 is TGTGCCAGCAGCTCAAGCCCGACAGACTACGAGCAGTACTTC.

The J gene is TRBJ2-1, the V gene TRBV5-1; no clear D. Trimming removed 0 bases at V and 6 bases at J, with 7 bases between. Germline CDR1 SGHRS, CDR2 YFSETQ. The CDR3 length is 13 residues. The CDR3 DNA is TGCGCCAGCAGCTTGGATACCCTCAATGAGCAGTTCTTC. Protein sequence: CASSLDTLNEQFF.

J is TRBJ1-5 and V is TRBV27; 7 nucleotides agree with TRBD1. The CDR3 is 14 amino acids. Germline V gene sequence: CDR1 MNHEY, CDR2 SMNVEV (reference sequence). V lost 5 bases to trimming and J lost 4 bases; unmatched junction nucleotides: 5. CDR3 coding DNA: TGTGCCAGCAGTCCGGGACAGAGGAATCAGCCCCAGCATTTT. Translated, it gives CASSPGQRNQPQHF.

The chain links TRBV1 to TRBJ1-1; no check of the table's D call, TRBD1, against the DNA was made. TRBV1 is deemed a pseudogene. The CDR3 loop spans 18 amino acids. The CDR3 protein is CTSSQSPGQKVLNTEAFF. DNA of the CDR3: TGCACCAGCAGCCAATCTCCGGGACAGAAAGTTCTAAACACTGAAGCTTTCTTT.

The chain recombines TRBV7-3 with TRBJ2-6; D gene uncertain. The CDR3 extends over 15 amino acids. Germline V lookup: CDR1 SGHTA, CDR2 FQGTGA. The V end was cut by 5 bases, the J end by 1 base, with 9 bases between. The CDR3 DNA sequence: TGTGCCAGCAGCCCCTCCCAGTCTGGGGCCAACGTCCTGACTTTC. Translation: CASSPSQSGANVLTF.

The chain is built from TRBV9 and TRBJ2-1; 9 nucleotides align to TRBD1. Germline lookup yields CDR1 SGDLS and CDR2 YYNGEE. V was pared by 4 bases and J by 8 bases, with 7 bases of the junction left unmatched. This CDR3 comprises 14 residues. CDR3 region: CASSLVGDRDEQFF. The DNA of the CDR3 is TGTGCCAGCAGCCTTGTCGGGGACAGGGATGAGCAGTTCTTC.

The chain employs TRBV2 and TRBJ1-2; 7 bases agree with TRBD1. J gave up 2 bases and V 6 bases, and 9 bases lay outside the gene matches. The germline V gene has CDR1 SNHLY and CDR2 FYNNEI. The CDR3 spans 15 residues. CDR3 sequence: CASREKTGLNYGYTF. The CDR3 nucleotides read TGTGCCAGCAGGGAAAAGACAGGGCTGAACTATGGCTACACCTTC.

The rearrangement links TRBV6-5 to TRBJ2-3, with 9 positions matching TRBD1. Germline CDR1 is MNHEY and CDR2 is SVGAGI. This CDR3 is 13 amino acids long. The trim removed 6 bases at V and 4 bases at J, leaving 2 bases unmatched. CDR3 DNA sequence: TGTGCCAGCAGCTGGACAGGGGCAGATACGCAGTATTTT. It is translated as CASSWTGADTQYF.

The V gene is TRBV10-2, the J gene TRBJ1-1; no definite D call. The CDR3 runs to 11 residues. The germline CDR1 and CDR2 sequences are WSHSY and SAAADI. Trimming stripped 3 bases from V and 3 bases from J, with 2 bases between. The CDR3 protein is CASSDHTEAFF. In nucleotides, the CDR3 is TGCGCCAGCAGTGACCACACTGAAGCTTTCTTT.

This clone is a singleton in its sample. The chain employs TRBV4-1 and TRBJ2-3; 15 bases match TRBD2. The CDR3 consists of 19 residues. V shed 0 bases and J 2 bases; nucleotides not matched to a gene: 6. The germline gives CDR1 MGHRA, CDR2 YSYEKL. CDR3 bases: TGCGCCAGCAGCCAAGATCCTGGACTAGCGGGAGGGTACACAGATACGCAGTATTTT. This encodes CASSQDPGLAGGYTDTQYF.

The rearrangement uses TRBV7-3 and TRBJ2-2; D is undetermined. The CDR3 covers 14 residues. CDR1 SGHTA and CDR2 FQGTGA come from the germline V gene. Here the CDR3 DNA reads TGTCCTCACCAGCAATTAGTTTCGGCCGGGGAGCTGTTTTTT. This encodes CPHQQLVSAGELFF.

The chain joins TRBV9 to TRBJ2-7; 11 bases map to TRBD1. Germline-derived CDR1 and CDR2 are SGDLS and YYNGEE. This CDR3 has 12 amino acids. After removal of 5 bases from V and 11 bases from J, the junction contained 6 bases not matched to a gene. The CDR3 coding sequence is TGTGCCAGCAGTCCGGGACAGGGGGTGGAGTACTTC. Translation gives CASSPGQGVEYF.

By proportion, this clone is large. V gene TRBV19 combines with J gene TRBJ1-3; 9 bases are a match to TRBD1. CDR3 length: 15 residues. The V gene's germline CDR1 is LNHDA and CDR2 SQIVND (reference sequence). J gave up 1 base and V 6 bases, and 4 bases lay outside the gene matches. CDR3 DNA sequence: TGTGCCAGTAGCCCAGGACAGGGGTCTGGAAACACCATATATTTT. Residues: CASSPGQGSGNTIYF.

The chain uses TRBV2 and TRBJ2-4, with 11 nucleotides matching TRBD2. Germline V gene lookup returns CDR1 SNHLY and CDR2 FYNNEI. The trim removed 5 bases at V and 4 bases at J, leaving 4 bases unmatched. This CDR3 region has 15 residues. The CDR3 DNA sequence: TGTGCCAGCAGTTGGGCTAGCGGGGGGAAAAACATTCAGTACTTC. This translates into CASSWASGGKNIQYF.

This clone was seen a single time. The J gene is TRBJ2-7, the V gene TRBV2, with D possibly TRBD1 on 6 matching bases. Germline V gene data show CDR1 as SNHLY and CDR2 as FYNNEI. The V end lost 6 bases, the J end lost 0 bases, and 9 bases lay between the germline ends. This CDR3 has 13 amino acids. CDR3 region: CASRGTFSYEQYF. CDR3 coding DNA: TGTGCCAGCAGGGGGACATTCTCCTACGAGCAGTACTTC.

The CDR3 here is CSVDGLAGAVWETQYF. The CDR3, as DNA: TGCAGCGTCGATGGACTAGCGGGAGCGGTTTGGGAGACCCAGTACTTC. The chain links TRBV29-1 to TRBJ2-5; 13 positions agree with TRBD2. With 6 bases clipped from V and 5 bases from J, the junction kept 12 bases outside the gene matches. CDR1 SQVTM and CDR2 ANQGSEA come from the germline V gene. This CDR3 is 16 amino acids long. The full variable domain, with the rest looked up from reference TRBV29-1 and TRBJ2-5, is SAVISQKPSRDICQRGTSLTIQCQVDSQVTMMFWYRQQPGQSLTLIATANQGSEATYESGFVIDKFPISRPNLTFSTLTVSNMSPEDSSIYLCSVDGLAGAVWETQYFGPGTRLLVL.

The chain uses TRBV5-1 and TRBJ2-2; D call uncertain. CDR3 length equals 16 residues. V was cut by 0 bases and J by 5 bases, with 14 bases left in between. The V gene's germline CDR1 is SGHRS and CDR2 YFSETQ. The CDR3 sequence is CASSLGGPASTGELFF. DNA of the CDR3: TGCGCCAGCAGCTTGGGAGGACCGGCGTCTACCGGGGAGCTGTTTTTT.

The chain couples TRBV28 to TRBJ2-7; the D is unclear. CDR1 is MDHEN and CDR2 is SYDVKM in the germline V gene. V was pared by 0 bases and J by 3 bases, with 9 bases between. This CDR3 spans 14 amino acids. CDR3 protein: CASSLWTNNYEQYF. DNA for the CDR3: TGTGCCAGCAGTTTATGGACGAACAACTACGAGCAGTACTTC.

The gene calls are TRBV7-2 and TRBJ2-5; TRBD1 might be the D (6 bases). The CDR3 runs 13 residues. Trimming removed 0 bases from V and 4 bases from J, with 6 bases in between. The germline gives CDR1 SGHTA, CDR2 FQGNSA. The CDR3 loop reads CASSLAGGETQYF. In DNA, the CDR3 is TGTGCCAGCAGCTTAGCAGGGGGAGAGACCCAGTACTTC.